The 29 T cell receptor beta chains in this list originate from one sample, sequenced in a study of blood T cell repertoires in COVID-19. Profiled with immunoSEQ multiplex PCR; TCRdb holds only in-frame clones, not every one. The sample has approximately 290,000 clones, 85% to 90% seen once. The sequenced material came from peripheral blood. The receptors shown here come from a woman younger than 45 with COVID-19, enrolled during active disease.

This rearrangement joins TRBV29-1 to TRBJ1-2, with 8 bases fitting TRBD1. V shed 4 bases, J shed 6 bases, and the junction held 7 bases outside the gene matches. The CDR3 loop spans 13 amino acids. The germline V gene has CDR1 SQVTM and CDR2 ANQGSEA. The CDR3 coding sequence is TGCAGCGTTGCTCGCCAGGGGGCGAATGGCTACACCTTC. This translates into CSVARQGANGYTF.

The rearrangement links TRBV12-3 or TRBV12-4 to TRBJ1-4; D is perhaps TRBD1 (6 bases). The germline V and J ends were trimmed by 3 bases and 7 bases, with 9 bases remaining between them. The CDR3 is made up of 13 amino acids. CDR3 sequence (DNA): TGTGCCAGCAGTTTGGGGGCGAGTGAAAAACTGTTTTTT. The encoded protein is CASSLGASEKLFF.

This chain connects TRBV7-6 to TRBJ1-2, with a possible D match to TRBD1 (6 bases). V was pared by 5 bases and J by 5 bases, with 18 bases between. The CDR3 runs to 15 residues. Germline V CDR1 and CDR2: SGHVS, FNYEAQ. In nucleotides, the CDR3 is TGTGCCAGCAGCCCTGGGGCAGGGGCATATTATGGCTACACCTTC. Protein product: CASSPGAGAYYGYTF.

The chain is built from TRBV6-5 and TRBJ2-1; 7 positions match TRBD2. Germline CDR1 reads MNHEY; CDR2 reads SVGAGI. J lost 7 bases, V lost 2 bases, and 8 bases had no gene match. The CDR3 loop spans 15 amino acids. This chain's CDR3 is CASSYTRTSLNEQFF. Written as DNA, the CDR3 is TGTGCCAGCAGTTACACCCGGACTAGTCTTAATGAGCAGTTCTTC.

The CDR3 loop is CAWTPIKQETQYF. CDR3 DNA sequence: TGTGCCTGGACACCCATTAAACAAGAGACCCAGTACTTC. The chain uses TRBV5-3 and TRBJ2-5, with TRBD1 as a possible D gene (5 bases). TRBV5-3 is sorted into the ORF group, with uncertain function. V shed 10 bases and J shed 2 bases, with 15 bases lying between them. This CDR3 has 13 residues.

This clone turned up a few times. This chain connects TRBV6-7 to TRBJ1-3; D is ambiguous. TRBV6-7 is marked as an open reading frame, function uncertain. There are 14 residues in the CDR3. V was shortened by 8 bases and J by 1 base, with 12 bases between the two germline ends. CDR3 in amino acids: CASGVRGSGNTIYF. For the CDR3, the DNA is TGTGCCAGCGGCGTAAGAGGGTCTGGAAACACCATATATTTT.

The CDR3 DNA sequence: TGTGCCAGTAGTATTTCCGGGACAGGGTCTGGTAGCTACACCTTC. As protein: CASSISGTGSGSYTF. The V call is TRBV19, the J call TRBJ1-2; TRBD1 agrees at 9 bases. J gave up 9 bases and V 3 bases, and 11 bases lay outside the gene matches. CDR3 length equals 15 residues. Germline CDR1 reads LNHDA; CDR2 reads SQIVND (reference sequence). Filled out from reference TRBV19 and TRBJ1-2, the complete variable domain reads DGGITQSPKYLFRKEGQNVTLSCEQNLNHDAMYWYRQDPGQGLRLIYYSQIVNDFQKGDIAEGYSVSREKKESFPLTVTSAQKNPTAFYLCASSISGTGSGSYTFGSGTRLTVV.

This sequence joins TRBV29-1 and TRBJ2-1; D possibly corresponds to TRBD1 (6 bases). Germline V gene lookup returns CDR1 SQVTM and CDR2 ANQGSEA. The CDR3 length is 15 residues. V lost 0 bases and J lost 5, with 14 bases in between. The CDR3 spells CSVEDVGADHNEQFF. The CDR3, as DNA: TGCAGCGTTGAAGACGTGGGGGCCGATCACAATGAGCAGTTCTTC.

The chain employs TRBV3-1 (or the pseudogene TRBV3-2) and TRBJ2-3; 7 bases are a match to TRBD2. The junction had 4 bases not matched to a gene; V was cut back by 4 bases and J by 6 bases. Germline CDR1 LGHDT, CDR2 YNNKEL (reference sequence). This CDR3 is 13 amino acids long. CDR3 bases: TGTGCCAGCAGCCTCCCAGCGGGGGATACGCAGTATTTT. Translation gives CASSLPAGDTQYF.

This chain connects TRBV4-1 to TRBJ2-7, with 11 bases matching TRBD1. CDR1 and CDR2 (germline): MGHRA, YSYEKL. V was pared by 4 bases and J by 1 base, with 9 bases of the junction left unmatched. This CDR3 region has 17 residues. This CDR3 reads CASSRTDRDRGSYEQYF. In DNA, the CDR3 is TGCGCCAGCAGCCGAACAGACCGGGACAGGGGGTCCTACGAGCAGTACTTC.

CDR3: CASSYSPGQGNTEAFF. The CDR3 DNA follows: TGTGCCAGCAGTTACTCTCCCGGACAGGGTAACACTGAAGCTTTCTTT. The chain uses TRBV6-5 and TRBJ1-1, with TRBD1 matching over 8 bases. V was pared by 0 bases and J by 2 bases, with 5 bases of the junction left unmatched. The length of the CDR3 is 16 residues. CDR1 and CDR2 from the germline V gene are MNHEY and SVGAGI.

The chain recombines TRBV12-3 or TRBV12-4 with TRBJ2-1; D is possibly TRBD2 (5 bases). This CDR3 comprises 13 residues. Trimming shortened V by 5 bases and J by 10 bases, and 15 bases separated the two germline ends. CDR3 sequence (DNA): TGTGCCAGCAGTACCAGACTACGGGAAGAGCAGTTCTTC. This encodes CASSTRLREEQFF.

This chain links TRBV5-1 with TRBJ2-2, with D possibly matching TRBD1 (6 bases). The CDR3 is 15 amino acids. The V gene's germline CDR1 is SGHRS and CDR2 YFSETQ. V was shortened by 4 bases and J by 3 bases, with 13 bases between the two germline ends. The CDR3 loop is CASSLTSGDTGELFF. Written as DNA, the CDR3 is TGCGCCAGCAGCCTTACCTCAGGGGACACCGGGGAGCTGTTTTTT.

The rearrangement links TRBV12-5 to TRBJ1-2; no firm D call. CDR3 length: 12 amino acids. With 3 bases removed from V and 4 bases from J, the gap between germline ends came to 6 bases. The V gene's germline CDR1 is LGHNT and CDR2 FRNRAP. The CDR3 DNA sequence: TGTGCTAGTGGTTTCAACAGCTATGGCTACACCTTC. This gives the protein CASGFNSYGYTF. The complete variable domain, with remaining parts taken from reference TRBV12-5 and TRBJ1-2, reads DARVTQTPRHKVTEMGQEVTMRCQPILGHNTVFWYRQTMMQGLELLAYFRNRAPLDDSGMPKDRFSAEMPDATLATLKIQPSEPRDSAVYFCASGFNSYGYTFGSGTRLTVV.

This chain joins TRBV7-9 and TRBJ1-1, with D hard to call. There are 14 residues in the CDR3. The germline V gene has CDR1 SEHNR and CDR2 FQNEAQ (reference sequence). V was cut by 5 bases and J by 6 bases, with 16 bases left in between. The CDR3 DNA reads TGTGCCAGCAGCCCCGCGGGTGTAGCAGCTGAAGCTTTCTTT. Translation: CASSPAGVAAEAFF.

The CDR3 protein is CASSALSPLHF. The DNA for the CDR3 is TGTGCCAGCAGCGCCCTATCACCCCTCCACTTT. This chain uses TRBV7-9 with TRBJ1-6; D remains unclear. The germline V gene encodes CDR1 SEHNR and CDR2 FQNEAQ (reference sequence). V dropped 5 bases and J dropped 10 bases, with 6 bases sitting between them. The CDR3 covers 11 residues.

The chain is built from TRBV6-5 and TRBJ1-6; D is possibly TRBD1 (6 bases). CDR1 and CDR2 (germline): MNHEY, SVGAGI. The CDR3 runs 16 residues. V shed 2 bases and J shed 2 bases, with 10 bases lying between them. The CDR3 protein is CASSYTGQTYNSPLHF. DNA of the CDR3: TGTGCCAGCAGTTACACCGGACAGACCTATAATTCACCCCTCCACTTT.

The chain combines TRBV27 with TRBJ2-7; TRBD2 is a possible D gene (5 bases). CDR1 is MNHEY and CDR2 is SMNVEV in the germline V gene (reference sequence). The CDR3 runs 14 residues. The germline V and J ends were trimmed by 5 bases and 3 bases, with 14 bases remaining between them. CDR3 coding DNA: TGTGCCAGCAGTCCGGTGGACGGAGGCTACGAGCAGTACTTC. Its translation is CASSPVDGGYEQYF.

This sequence joins TRBV6-1 and TRBJ2-7; weak D call: TRBD1 (5 bases). This CDR3 is built from 14 residues. Deletions cut 3 bases from V and 1 base from J, with 10 bases between. In germline, CDR1 is MNHNS, CDR2 SASEGT. The CDR3 loop is CASSDQAGSYEQYF. CDR3 DNA sequence: TGTGCCAGCAGTGACCAAGCAGGGTCCTACGAGCAGTACTTC.

The chain is built from TRBV4-2 and TRBJ2-7; perhaps TRBD1 as D (6 bases). Germline assignment: CDR1 LGHNA and CDR2 YNFKEQ. V lost 0 bases to trimming and J lost 3 bases, with 18 bases between them. This CDR3 is built from 17 residues. Written as DNA, the CDR3 is TGTGCCAGCAGCCAAGATGGGACACCAAAGGGAATCTACGAGCAGTACTTC. It encodes CASSQDGTPKGIYEQYF.

The chain recombines TRBV5-1 with TRBJ2-3; 16 bases agree with TRBD2. Germline V CDR1 and CDR2: SGHRS, YFSETQ. The J segment lost 6 bases and the V segment lost 3 bases, leaving 10 bases of the junction unmatched. The CDR3 consists of 18 residues. The CDR3 loop reads CASSSGTSGGALIDTQYF. The CDR3 DNA reads TGCGCCAGCAGCTCTGGGACTAGCGGGGGGGCCCTGATCGATACGCAGTATTTT.

As regards this clone: Other DNA sequences in the sample encode the same CDR3. The chain carries TRBV4-1 and TRBJ1-5; D gene uncertain. Germline CDR1 is MGHRA and CDR2 is YSYEKL. The V and J ends lost 1 base and 4 bases respectively, with 5 bases between them. The CDR3 length is 13 residues. The CDR3, as DNA: TGCGCCAGCAGCCAAGGGCAGAATCAGCCCCAGCATTTT. Protein: CASSQGQNQPQHF.

The chain employs TRBV5-4 and TRBJ2-7; maybe TRBD2 (6 bases). The CDR3 runs 17 residues. V was trimmed by 4 bases and J by 1 base, leaving 21 bases between them. Per germline, CDR1 SGHNT and CDR2 YYREEE (reference sequence). The DNA for the CDR3 is TGTGCCAGCAGCCATTTCTCGGGGCAGGGAGGTTCCTACGAGCAGTACTTC. It yields the protein CASSHFSGQGGSYEQYF.

This clone came up many times. The chain is built from TRBV6-2 or TRBV6-3 and TRBJ1-6, with D unclear. Trimming cost V 2 bases and J 8 bases, with 7 bases left between them. The CDR3 loop spans 13 amino acids. CDR1 MNHEY and CDR2 SVGEGT come from the germline V gene. The CDR3 sequence: CASSYNTDSPLHF. The CDR3 DNA follows: TGTGCCAGCAGTTACAATACGGATTCACCCCTCCACTTT.

The rearrangement joins TRBV7-6 to TRBJ1-3; D unresolved. CDR1 and CDR2 (germline): SGHVS, FNYEAQ. Trimming removed 1 base from V and 0 bases from J, with 13 bases in between. The length of the CDR3 is 17 residues. As DNA, the CDR3 is TGTGCCAGCAGCTTAGAAGTGAGAACAGTCTCTGGAAACACCATATATTTT. This sequence encodes CASSLEVRTVSGNTIYF.

The CDR3 spells CASSLAWAGGQPQHF. CDR3 nucleotide sequence: TGTGCCAGCAGCTTAGCGTGGGCAGGAGGTCAGCCCCAGCATTTT. This chain links TRBV7-8 with TRBJ1-5; D not resolved. Germline CDR1 reads SGHVS; CDR2 reads FQNEAQ. This CDR3 spans 15 amino acids. Trimming left V 0 bases short and J 6 bases short, with 12 bases between. Together with reference TRBV7-8 and TRBJ1-5, the CDR3 gives the full variable domain: GAGVSQSPRYKVAKRGQDVALRCDPISGHVSLFWYQQALGQGPEFLTYFQNEAQLDKSGLPSDRFFAERPEGSVSTLKIQRTQQEDSAVYLCASSLAWAGGQPQHFGDGTRLSIL.

The V call is TRBV6-4, the J call TRBJ1-2; possible D gene TRBD1, 5 bases. The CDR3 has 14 residues. The V and J ends lost 3 bases and 4 bases respectively, with 12 bases between them. From germline, CDR1 is MRHNA and CDR2 SNTAGT. For the CDR3, the DNA is TGTGCCAGCAGTGAGGGTCTCGGGGGCTATGGCTACACCTTC. Its translation is CASSEGLGGYGYTF.

The chain combines TRBV9 with TRBJ2-2; 10 bases map to TRBD1. V dropped 0 bases and J dropped 8; count of bases not matched to a gene: 16. Germline V gene lookup returns CDR1 SGDLS and CDR2 YYNGEE. CDR3 length equals 19 residues. CDR3 in amino acids: CASSVVSRATGGTGGELFF. The CDR3 bases are TGTGCCAGCAGCGTAGTTAGCAGAGCGACAGGGGGCACAGGAGGGGAGCTGTTTTTT. Based on the CDR3 plus reference TRBV9 and TRBJ2-2, the full variable domain is DSGVTQTPKHLITATGQRVTLRCSPRSGDLSVYWYQQSLDQGLQFLIQYYNGEERAKGNILERFSAQQFPDLHSELNLSSLELGDSALYFCASSVVSRATGGTGGELFFGEGSRLTVL.

The chain recombines TRBV4-2 with TRBJ2-7; D may be TRBD2 (6 bases). This CDR3 has 15 residues. CDR1 is LGHNA, CDR2 YNFKEQ, per germline. V was clipped by 1 base and J by 0 bases, with 10 bases between them. The CDR3 DNA is TGTGCCAGCAGCCAAGTTCCGGGGGACTCCTACGAGCAGTACTTC. Its protein is CASSQVPGDSYEQYF.